Sequencing of this T cell receptor (beta chain) was carried out in a study of blood T cell repertoires in COVID-19. About the study: Acute and convalescent COVID-19 samples came from the United States, Italy and Spain. Sources were T cells, B-cell-depleted T cells, or PBMCs; the material itself was cDNA or gDNA.

V trimming: 3 bases; J trimming: 6 bases; junction bases outside the gene matches: 7. The CDR3 loop spans 14 amino acids. Germline V gene data show CDR1 as MDHEN and CDR2 as SYDVKM. Study processing details: Reference gene primer amplification in the assay estimated nucleated cell counts. Here immunoSEQ multiplex PCR was the method, and the copy in TCRdb shows in-frame clones only, minus some. V and J calls and clone size are given by that table; D and trimming were obtained from the DNA. The profile shows fewer than 140,000 clones, roughly 80% of them singletons. The sequencing input was peripheral blood. This chain joins TRBV28 and TRBJ1-2; TRBD1 matches 7 bases. The clonotype comes from a woman aged 55-75 years with acute or convalescent COVID-19. The CDR3 sequence is CASSLVVQGDGYTF. The CDR3 DNA follows: TGTGCCAGCAGTTTGGTGGTGCAGGGGGATGGCTACACCTTC.